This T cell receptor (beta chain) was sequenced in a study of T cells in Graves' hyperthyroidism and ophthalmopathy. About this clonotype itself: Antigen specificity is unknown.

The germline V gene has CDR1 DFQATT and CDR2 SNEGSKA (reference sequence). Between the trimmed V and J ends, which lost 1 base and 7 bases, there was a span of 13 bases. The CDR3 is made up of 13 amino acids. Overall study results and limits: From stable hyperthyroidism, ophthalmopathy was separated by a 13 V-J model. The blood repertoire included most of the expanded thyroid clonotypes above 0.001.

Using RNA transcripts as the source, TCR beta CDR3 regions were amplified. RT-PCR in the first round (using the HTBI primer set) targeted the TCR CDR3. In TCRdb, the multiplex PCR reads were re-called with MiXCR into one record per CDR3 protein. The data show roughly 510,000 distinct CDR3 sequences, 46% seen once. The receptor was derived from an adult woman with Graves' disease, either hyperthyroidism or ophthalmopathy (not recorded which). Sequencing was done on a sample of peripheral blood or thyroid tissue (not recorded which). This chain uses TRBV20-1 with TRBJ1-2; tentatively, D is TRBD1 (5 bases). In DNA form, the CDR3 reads TGCAGTGCTAGAGGGCAGGGCGTTATTGGCTACACCTTC. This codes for CSARGQGVIGYTF.